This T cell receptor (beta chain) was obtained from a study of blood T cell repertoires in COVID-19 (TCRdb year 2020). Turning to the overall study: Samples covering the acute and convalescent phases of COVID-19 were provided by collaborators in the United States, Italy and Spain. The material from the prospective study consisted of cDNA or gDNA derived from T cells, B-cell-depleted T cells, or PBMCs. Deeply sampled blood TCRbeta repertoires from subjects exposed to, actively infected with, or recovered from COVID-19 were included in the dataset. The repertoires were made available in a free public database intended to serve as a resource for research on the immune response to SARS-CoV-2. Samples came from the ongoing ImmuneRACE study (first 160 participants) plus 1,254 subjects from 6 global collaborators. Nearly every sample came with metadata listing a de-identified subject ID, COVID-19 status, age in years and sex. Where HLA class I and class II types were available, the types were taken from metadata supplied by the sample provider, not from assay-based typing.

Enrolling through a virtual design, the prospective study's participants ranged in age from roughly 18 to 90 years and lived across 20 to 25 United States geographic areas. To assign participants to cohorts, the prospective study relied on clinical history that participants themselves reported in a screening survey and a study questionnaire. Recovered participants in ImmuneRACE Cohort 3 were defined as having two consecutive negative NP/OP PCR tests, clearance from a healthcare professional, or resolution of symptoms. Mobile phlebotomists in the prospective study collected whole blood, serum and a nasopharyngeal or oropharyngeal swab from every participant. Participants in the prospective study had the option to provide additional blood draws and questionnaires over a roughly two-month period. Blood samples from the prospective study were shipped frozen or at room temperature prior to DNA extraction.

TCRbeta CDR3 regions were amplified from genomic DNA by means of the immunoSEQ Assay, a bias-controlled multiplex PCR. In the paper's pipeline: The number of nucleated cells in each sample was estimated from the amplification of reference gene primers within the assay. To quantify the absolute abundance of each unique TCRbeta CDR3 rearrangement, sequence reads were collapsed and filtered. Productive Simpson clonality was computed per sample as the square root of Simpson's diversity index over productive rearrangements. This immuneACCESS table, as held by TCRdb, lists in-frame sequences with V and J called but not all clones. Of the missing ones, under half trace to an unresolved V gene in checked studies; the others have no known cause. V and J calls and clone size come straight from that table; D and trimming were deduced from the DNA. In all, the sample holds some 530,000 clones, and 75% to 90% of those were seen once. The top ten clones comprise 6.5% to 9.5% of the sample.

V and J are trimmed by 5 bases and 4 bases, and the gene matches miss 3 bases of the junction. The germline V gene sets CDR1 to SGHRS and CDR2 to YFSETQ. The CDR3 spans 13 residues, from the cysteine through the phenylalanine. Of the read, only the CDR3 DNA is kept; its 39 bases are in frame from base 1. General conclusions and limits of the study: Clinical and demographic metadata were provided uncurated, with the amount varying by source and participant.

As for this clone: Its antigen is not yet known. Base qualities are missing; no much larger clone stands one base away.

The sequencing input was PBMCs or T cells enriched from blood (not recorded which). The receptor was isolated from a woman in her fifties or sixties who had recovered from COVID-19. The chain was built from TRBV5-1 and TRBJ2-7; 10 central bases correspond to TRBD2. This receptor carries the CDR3 CASRVAGGYEQYF. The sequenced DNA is TGCGCCAGCAGAGTAGCGGGGGGTTACGAGCAGTACTTC.